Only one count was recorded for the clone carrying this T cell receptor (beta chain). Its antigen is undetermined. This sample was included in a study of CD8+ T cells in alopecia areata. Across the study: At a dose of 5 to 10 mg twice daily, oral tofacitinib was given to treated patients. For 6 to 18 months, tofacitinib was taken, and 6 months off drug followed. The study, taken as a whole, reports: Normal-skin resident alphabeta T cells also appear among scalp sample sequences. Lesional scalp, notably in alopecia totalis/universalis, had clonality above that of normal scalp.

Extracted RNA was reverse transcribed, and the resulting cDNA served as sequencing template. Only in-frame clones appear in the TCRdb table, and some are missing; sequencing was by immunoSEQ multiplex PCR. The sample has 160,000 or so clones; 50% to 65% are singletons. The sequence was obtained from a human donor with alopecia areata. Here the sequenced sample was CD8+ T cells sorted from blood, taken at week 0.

The CDR3 DNA follows: TGTGCCAGTAGCCGAAACAGGGGTAATGAAGCTTTCTTT. Amino acid sequence: CASSRNRGNEAFF. This chain uses TRBV19 with TRBJ1-1; 7 positions agree with TRBD1. This CDR3 has 13 amino acids. Trimming at V came to 6 bases and at J to 7 bases, leaving 8 bases not matched to a gene. Germline CDR1 reads LNHDA; CDR2 reads SQIVND (reference sequence).